The rows below give T cell receptor beta chains drawn from one sample of a study of blood T cell repertoires in COVID-19. Data came from immunoSEQ multiplex PCR; TCRdb stores just in-frame clones and leaves some out. The sample contains approximately 210,000 clones, 85% to 90% of which appear only once. Sequences were obtained from peripheral blood. The receptors originated from a man in his forties or fifties with COVID-19, enrolled during active disease. Both conserved end residues are part of each CDR3. Each record gives: clone size, V gene, D gene, J gene, CDR3 protein, CDR3 DNA. D genes are given only for firm matches. A clone size is listed for some rows: how often the clone was seen (once, few, many), or a class if it is expanded.

clone size: few; V gene: TRBV7-8; D gene: TRBD1; J gene: TRBJ1-4; CDR3 protein: CASSPDRDATNEKLFF; CDR3 DNA: TGTGCCAGCAGCCCTGACAGGGACGCAACTAATGAAAAACTGTTTTTT
clone size: .; V gene: TRBV7-2; D gene: TRBD1; J gene: TRBJ1-2; CDR3 protein: CASSLFPGQGDGYTF; CDR3 DNA: TGTGCCAGCAGCTTATTTCCCGGACAGGGGGATGGCTACACCTTC
clone size: .; V gene: TRBV7-8; D gene: .; J gene: TRBJ1-6; CDR3 protein: CASSLAVTGNNSPLHF; CDR3 DNA: TGTGCCAGCAGCTTAGCTGTGACGGGGAATAATTCACCCCTCCACTTT
clone size: .; V gene: TRBV3-1/TRBV3-2; D gene: TRBD2; J gene: TRBJ2-3; CDR3 protein: CASSPITSGADTQYF; CDR3 DNA: TGTGCCAGCAGTCCAATCACTAGCGGAGCAGATACGCAGTATTTT
clone size: once; V gene: TRBV6-1; D gene: .; J gene: TRBJ1-2; CDR3 protein: CASSEARGRDGYTF; CDR3 DNA: TGTGCCAGCAGTGAAGCGAGAGGTAGAGATGGCTACACCTTC
clone size: .; V gene: TRBV19; D gene: .; J gene: TRBJ1-1; CDR3 protein: CASSPRQRTEAFF; CDR3 DNA: TGTGCCAGTAGTCCCCGACAAAGGACTGAAGCTTTCTTT
clone size: .; V gene: TRBV19; D gene: .; J gene: TRBJ1-1; CDR3 protein: CASSIPGVRAGEAFF; CDR3 DNA: TGTGCCAGTAGTATCCCTGGCGTGAGGGCCGGTGAAGCTTTCTTT
clone size: .; V gene: TRBV18; D gene: .; J gene: TRBJ2-3; CDR3 protein: CASSPVSSGTDTQYF; CDR3 DNA: TGTGCCAGCTCACCAGTTTCGTCGGGAACAGATACGCAGTATTTT
clone size: few; V gene: TRBV2; D gene: TRBD2; J gene: TRBJ2-7; CDR3 protein: CASSHLAGAGEQYF; CDR3 DNA: TGTGCCAGCAGTCACCTGGCGGGAGCGGGCGAGCAGTACTTC
clone size: .; V gene: TRBV15; D gene: TRBD1; J gene: TRBJ2-7; CDR3 protein: CATSRDYGQGTYEQYF; CDR3 DNA: TGTGCCACCAGCAGAGATTATGGACAGGGCACCTACGAGCAGTACTTC
clone size: .; V gene: TRBV7-3; D gene: .; J gene: TRBJ2-7; CDR3 protein: CASSLSAGAGEQYF; CDR3 DNA: TGTGCCAGCAGCTTATCTGCGGGGGCAGGCGAGCAGTACTTC
clone size: .; V gene: TRBV5-4; D gene: .; J gene: TRBJ2-2; CDR3 protein: CASSLQEGVTGELFF; CDR3 DNA: TGTGCCAGCAGCTTACAGGAAGGGGTCACCGGGGAGCTGTTTTTT
clone size: .; V gene: TRBV24-1; D gene: TRBD1; J gene: TRBJ2-7; CDR3 protein: CATSETGTGTYEQYF; CDR3 DNA: TGTGCCACCAGTGAGACCGGGACAGGGACCTACGAGCAGTACTTC
clone size: .; V gene: TRBV4-3; D gene: .; J gene: TRBJ2-3; CDR3 protein: CASSQELTDTQYF; CDR3 DNA: TGCGCCAGCAGCCAAGAACTCACAGATACGCAGTATTTT
clone size: .; V gene: TRBV5-5; D gene: .; J gene: TRBJ1-1; CDR3 protein: CASSLQHTEAFF; CDR3 DNA: TGTGCCAGCAGCTTACAACATACTGAAGCTTTCTTT
clone size: .; V gene: TRBV19; D gene: TRBD1; J gene: TRBJ2-1; CDR3 protein: CASSISGGGGNEQFF; CDR3 DNA: TGTGCCAGTAGTATTTCAGGGGGCGGTGGGAATGAGCAGTTCTTC
clone size: once; V gene: TRBV2; D gene: TRBD1; J gene: TRBJ1-1; CDR3 protein: CASSDTSRTGWSTEAFF; CDR3 DNA: TGTGCCAGCAGCGACACCTCCAGGACAGGTTGGAGCACTGAAGCTTTCTTT
clone size: .; V gene: TRBV3-1/TRBV3-2; D gene: .; J gene: TRBJ2-7; CDR3 protein: CASSQLSSYEQYF; CDR3 DNA: TGTGCCAGCAGCCAACTAAGCTCCTACGAGCAGTACTTC
clone size: .; V gene: TRBV29-1; D gene: TRBD2; J gene: TRBJ2-3; CDR3 protein: CSASGLGGDTQYF; CDR3 DNA: TGCAGCGCCTCGGGACTAGGCGGCGATACGCAGTATTTT
clone size: once; V gene: TRBV5-6; D gene: TRBD1; J gene: TRBJ1-4; CDR3 protein: CASSLRGLGNEKLFF; CDR3 DNA: TGTGCCAGCAGCTTGAGGGGGCTCGGTAATGAAAAACTGTTTTTT
clone size: .; V gene: TRBV3-1/TRBV3-2; D gene: TRBD1; J gene: TRBJ2-6; CDR3 protein: CASSQDPGTVSFSGANVLTF; CDR3 DNA: TGTGCCAGCAGCCAAGACCCCGGGACAGTATCTTTCTCTGGGGCCAACGTCCTGACTTTC
clone size: .; V gene: TRBV6-1; D gene: .; J gene: TRBJ1-1; CDR3 protein: CASSDQTAGTEAFF; CDR3 DNA: TGTGCCAGCAGTGACCAGACAGCCGGAACTGAAGCTTTCTTT
clone size: .; V gene: TRBV5-1; D gene: .; J gene: TRBJ1-3; CDR3 protein: CASSLGQATSGNTIYF; CDR3 DNA: TGCGCCAGCAGCTTGGGTCAGGCCACCTCTGGAAACACCATATATTTT
clone size: .; V gene: TRBV3-1/TRBV3-2; D gene: TRBD2; J gene: TRBJ2-7; CDR3 protein: CASSQENRGGPHEQYF; CDR3 DNA: TGTGCCAGCAGCCAAGAAAACCGGGGGGGTCCACACGAGCAGTACTTC
clone size: .; V gene: TRBV5-5; D gene: .; J gene: TRBJ1-4; CDR3 protein: CASSPLGQFSGAVF; CDR3 DNA: TGTGCCAGCAGCCCACTCGGACAGTTTAGTGGGGCTGTTTTT
clone size: .; V gene: TRBV30; D gene: .; J gene: TRBJ2-7; CDR3 protein: CAWSVEGFHYEQYF; CDR3 DNA: TGTGCCTGGAGTGTAGAGGGCTTTCACTACGAGCAGTACTTC
clone size: .; V gene: TRBV9; D gene: TRBD2; J gene: TRBJ2-1; CDR3 protein: CASSSGTSGRVKGNEQFF; CDR3 DNA: TGTGCCAGCAGCTCCGGGACTAGCGGGAGGGTAAAGGGGAATGAGCAGTTCTTC
clone size: .; V gene: TRBV6-5; D gene: .; J gene: TRBJ2-1; CDR3 protein: CASSQGWAEQFF; CDR3 DNA: TGTGCCAGCAGCCAGGGGTGGGCTGAGCAGTTCTTC
clone size: .; V gene: TRBV2; D gene: .; J gene: TRBJ1-5; CDR3 protein: CASSLGGSWEPQHF; CDR3 DNA: TGTGCCAGCAGTTTAGGGGGATCTTGGGAGCCCCAGCATTTT
clone size: .; V gene: TRBV7-8; D gene: TRBD2; J gene: TRBJ2-2; CDR3 protein: CASSLTGLAGSAGELFF; CDR3 DNA: TGTGCCAGCAGCTTAACGGGACTAGCGGGAAGCGCCGGGGAGCTGTTTTTT